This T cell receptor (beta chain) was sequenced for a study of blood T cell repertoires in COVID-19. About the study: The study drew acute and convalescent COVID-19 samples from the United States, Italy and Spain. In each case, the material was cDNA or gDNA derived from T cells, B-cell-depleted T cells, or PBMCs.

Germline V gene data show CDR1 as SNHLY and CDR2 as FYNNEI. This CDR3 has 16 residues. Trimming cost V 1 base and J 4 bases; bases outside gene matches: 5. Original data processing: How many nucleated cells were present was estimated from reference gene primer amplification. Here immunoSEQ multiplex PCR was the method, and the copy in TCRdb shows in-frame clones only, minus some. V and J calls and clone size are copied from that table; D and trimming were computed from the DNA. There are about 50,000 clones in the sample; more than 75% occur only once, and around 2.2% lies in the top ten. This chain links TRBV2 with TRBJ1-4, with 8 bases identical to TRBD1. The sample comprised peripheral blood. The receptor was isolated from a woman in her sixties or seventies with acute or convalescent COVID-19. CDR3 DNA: TGTGCCAGCAGTGAAGTCAGGGGGCCTATTAATGAAAAACTGTTTTTT. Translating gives CASSEVRGPINEKLFF.